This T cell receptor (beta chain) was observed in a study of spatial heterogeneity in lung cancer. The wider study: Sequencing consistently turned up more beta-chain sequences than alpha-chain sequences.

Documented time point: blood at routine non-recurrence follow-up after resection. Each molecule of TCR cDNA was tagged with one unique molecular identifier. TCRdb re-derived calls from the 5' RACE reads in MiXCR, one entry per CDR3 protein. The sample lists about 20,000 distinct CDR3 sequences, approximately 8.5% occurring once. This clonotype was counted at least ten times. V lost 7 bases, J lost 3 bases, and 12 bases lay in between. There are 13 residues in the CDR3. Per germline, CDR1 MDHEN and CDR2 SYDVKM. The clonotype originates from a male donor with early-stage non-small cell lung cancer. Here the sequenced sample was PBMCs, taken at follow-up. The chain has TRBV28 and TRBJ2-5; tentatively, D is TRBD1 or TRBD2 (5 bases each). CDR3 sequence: CASNYLGEETQYF. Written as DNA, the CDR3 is TGTGCCAGCAATTATTTGGGGGAAGAGACCCAGTACTTC.